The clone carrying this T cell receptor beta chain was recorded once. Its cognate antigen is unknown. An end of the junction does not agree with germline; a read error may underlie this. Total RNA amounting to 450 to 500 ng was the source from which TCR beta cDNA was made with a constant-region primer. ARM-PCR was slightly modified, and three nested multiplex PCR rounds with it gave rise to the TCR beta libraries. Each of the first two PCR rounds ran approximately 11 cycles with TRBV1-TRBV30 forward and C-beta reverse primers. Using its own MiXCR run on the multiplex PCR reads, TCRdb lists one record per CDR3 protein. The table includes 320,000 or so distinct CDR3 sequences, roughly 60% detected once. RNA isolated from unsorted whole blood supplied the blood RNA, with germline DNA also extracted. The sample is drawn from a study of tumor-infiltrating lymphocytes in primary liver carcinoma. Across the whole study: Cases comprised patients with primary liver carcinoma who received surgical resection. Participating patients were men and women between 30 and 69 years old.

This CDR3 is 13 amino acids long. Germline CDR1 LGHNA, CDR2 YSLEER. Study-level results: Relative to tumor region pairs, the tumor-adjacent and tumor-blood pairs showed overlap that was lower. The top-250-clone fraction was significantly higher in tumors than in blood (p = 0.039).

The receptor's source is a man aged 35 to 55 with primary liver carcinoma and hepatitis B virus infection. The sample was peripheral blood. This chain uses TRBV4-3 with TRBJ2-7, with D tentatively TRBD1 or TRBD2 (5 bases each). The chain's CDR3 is CASSQEWGYERYF. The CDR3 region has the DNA TGCGCCAGCAGCCAAGAATGGGGGTATGAGCGGTACTTC.